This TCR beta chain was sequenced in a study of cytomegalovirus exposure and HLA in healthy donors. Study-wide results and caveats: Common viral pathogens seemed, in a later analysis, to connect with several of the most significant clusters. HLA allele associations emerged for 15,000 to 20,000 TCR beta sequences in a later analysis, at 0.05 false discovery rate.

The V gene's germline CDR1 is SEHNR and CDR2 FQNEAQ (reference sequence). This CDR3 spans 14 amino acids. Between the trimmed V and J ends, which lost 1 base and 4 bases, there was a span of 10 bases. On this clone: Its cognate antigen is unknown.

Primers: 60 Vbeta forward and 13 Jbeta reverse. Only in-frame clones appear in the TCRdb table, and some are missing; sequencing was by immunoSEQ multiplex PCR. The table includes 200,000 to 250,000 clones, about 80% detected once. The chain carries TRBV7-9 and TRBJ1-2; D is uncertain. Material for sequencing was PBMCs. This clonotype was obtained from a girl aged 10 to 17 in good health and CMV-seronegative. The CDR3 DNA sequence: TGTGCCAGCAGCTTAGAGGCCAGAGGCTATGGCTACACCTTC. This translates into CASSLEARGYGYTF.